These 27 T cell receptor beta chains were all obtained from the same sample, sequenced in a study of shared clonotypes between healthy human individuals. Here immunoSEQ multiplex PCR was the method, and the copy in TCRdb shows in-frame clones only, minus some. The sample contains about a million clones, approximately 70% of which appear only once. Specimen: memory CD4+ T cells sorted from blood. Documented subset: CD45RA-negative fraction. The receptors here all came from a man younger than 35 in good health.

The V gene is TRBV2, the J gene TRBJ1-1; possibly TRBD1 for D (6 bases). The CDR3 covers 14 residues. Trimming stripped 2 bases from V and 3 bases from J, with 10 bases between. The germline V gene has CDR1 SNHLY and CDR2 FYNNEI. The chain's CDR3 is CASSEQGPYTEAFF. CDR3 nucleotide sequence: TGTGCCAGCAGTGAACAGGGGCCGTACACTGAAGCTTTCTTT.

This chain joins TRBV10-2 and TRBJ1-5; TRBD1 matches 8 bases. This CDR3 is 14 amino acids long. Germline assignment: CDR1 WSHSY and CDR2 SAAADI. V lost 8 bases to trimming and J lost 2 bases; unmatched junction nucleotides: 5. The DNA of the CDR3 is TGCGCCAGCCAGGGGGCGGGTGGCAATCAGCCCCAGCATTTT. The encoded protein is CASQGAGGNQPQHF.

The V call is TRBV19, the J call TRBJ2-2; the match to TRBD1 covers 8 bases. The J segment lost 2 bases and the V segment lost 5 bases, leaving 10 bases of the junction unmatched. This CDR3 is 17 amino acids long. Germline V CDR1 and CDR2: LNHDA, SQIVND (reference sequence). The CDR3 coding sequence is TGTGCCAGTAGTGACAGAAAAACAGGGGGTAACACCGGGGAGCTGTTTTTT. Its translation: CASSDRKTGGNTGELFF.

This clone was seen a single time. The V and J genes are TRBV5-1 and TRBJ2-3, with a tentative D call TRBD2 (6 bases). With 6 bases removed from V and 2 bases from J, the gap between germline ends came to 16 bases. CDR1 SGHRS and CDR2 YFSETQ come from the germline V gene. This CDR3 is 15 amino acids long. The CDR3 is CASKHSGLITDTQYF. In DNA, the CDR3 is TGCGCCAGCAAACATAGCGGTTTAATCACAGATACGCAGTATTTT.

This clone is a singleton in its sample. This sequence joins TRBV14 and TRBJ2-1; TRBD2 aligns across 7 bases. The germline gives CDR1 SGHDN, CDR2 FVKESK. J gave up 15 bases and V 3 bases, and 5 bases lay outside the gene matches. CDR3 size: 11 residues. The CDR3 region has the DNA TGTGCCAGCAGCCAGAGGGACTACCGGTTCTTC. Translation: CASSQRDYRFF.

Note on this clone: Other DNA sequences within the sample encode an identical CDR3. V and J are TRBV5-1 and TRBJ1-4; 10 nucleotides match TRBD1. The CDR3 is made up of 14 amino acids. Germline lookup yields CDR1 SGHRS and CDR2 YFSETQ. Trimming cost V 4 bases and J 8 bases; bases outside gene matches: 5. CDR3 in DNA: TGCGCCAGCAGCCCGGGACAGGGGAACGAAAAACTGTTTTTT. This encodes CASSPGQGNEKLFF.

This clone came up once. Within the sample, other DNA sequences also encode this same CDR3. This chain connects TRBV28 to TRBJ2-7; D is uncertain. The V and J ends lost 3 bases and 3 bases respectively, with 6 bases between them. The CDR3 sequence is 12 residues long. CDR1 and CDR2 from the germline V gene are MDHEN and SYDVKM. CDR3 bases: TGTGCCAGCAGTTTGGCAGGCTACGAGCAGTACTTC. It specifies CASSLAGYEQYF.

The chain carries TRBV6-6 and TRBJ2-1, with 11 bases identical to TRBD1. The CDR3 totals 15 residues. J lost 6 bases, V lost 6 bases, and 7 bases had no gene match. Germline values: CDR1 MNHNY, CDR2 SVGAGI (reference sequence). The CDR3, as DNA: TGTGCCAGCAGAATGGACAGGGGGCGCCTCAATGAGCAGTTCTTC. Its translation is CASRMDRGRLNEQFF.

The V gene is TRBV2, the J gene TRBJ1-5; the match to TRBD1 covers 7 bases. V was pared by 4 bases and J by 5 bases, with 5 bases of the junction left unmatched. The CDR3 totals 14 residues. Germline CDR1 and CDR2: SNHLY and FYNNEI. CDR3 DNA: TGTGCCAGCAGTGCTCAGGGGGGCTATCAGCCCCAGCATTTT. Translating gives CASSAQGGYQPQHF.

The rearrangement joins TRBV2 to TRBJ1-4; D is perhaps TRBD1 (5 bases). With 3 bases removed from V and 2 bases from J, the gap between germline ends came to 10 bases. CDR1 is SNHLY, CDR2 FYNNEI, per germline. The CDR3 has 15 residues. CDR3 DNA: TGTGCCAGCAGTGACCAGGGTGTGACTAATGAAAAACTGTTTTTT. This codes for CASSDQGVTNEKLFF. Drawing the rest from reference TRBV2 and TRBJ1-4, the complete variable domain is EPEVTQTPSHQVTQMGQEVILRCVPISNHLYFYWYRQILGQKVEFLVSFYNNEISEKSEIFDDQFSVERPDGSNFTLKIRSTKLEDSAMYFCASSDQGVTNEKLFFGSGTQLSVL.

The V gene is TRBV30, the J gene TRBJ2-7; 8 bases line up with TRBD2. Germline V gene lookup returns CDR1 GTSNPN and CDR2 SVGIG (reference sequence). This CDR3 has 13 residues. V shed 2 bases and J 6 bases; nucleotides not matched to a gene: 6. CDR3 bases: TGTGCCTGGAGTCTAGGTAGCGGGGTCGAGCAGTACTTC. Its translation is CAWSLGSGVEQYF.

A note on this clone: A much bigger clone sits one base away, suggesting this may be a read error. Other DNA variants within this sample encode the same CDR3. CDR3 region: CASSSSTDTQYF. The CDR3 coding sequence is TGCGCCAGCAGTTCTAGCACAGATACGCAGTATTTT. The rearrangement uses TRBV5-1 and TRBJ2-3; D is ambiguous. V was pared by 5 bases and J by 0 bases, with 4 bases between. This CDR3 comprises 12 residues. CDR1 is SGHRS and CDR2 is YFSETQ in the germline V gene.

This clone occurred a few times. The gene calls are TRBV19 and TRBJ2-2; 12 bases line up with TRBD2. Per germline, CDR1 LNHDA and CDR2 SQIVND (reference sequence). The CDR3 extends over 16 amino acids. Germline trimming cut 3 bases from V and 4 bases from J; bases unmatched to any gene: 3. CDR3 protein: CASSIGLAGSTGELFF. In nucleotides, the CDR3 is TGTGCCAGTAGTATCGGACTAGCGGGGAGCACCGGGGAGCTGTTTTTT.

The chain carries TRBV11-2 and TRBJ1-6; D is undetermined. Per germline, CDR1 SGHAT and CDR2 FQNNGV. This CDR3 comprises 18 residues. The germline V and J ends were trimmed by 1 base and 0 bases, with 13 bases remaining between them. CDR3 protein: CASSLVLMGNSYNSPLHF. The DNA for the CDR3 is TGTGCCAGCAGCTTAGTTTTGATGGGGAACTCCTATAATTCACCCCTCCACTTT.

The J gene is TRBJ1-2, the V gene TRBV15, with 7 bases matching TRBD1. J lost 0 bases, V lost 3 bases, and 10 bases had no gene match. Germline V CDR1 and CDR2: LNHNV, YYDKDF (reference sequence). There are 17 residues in the CDR3. The CDR3 nucleotides are TGTGCCACCAGCAGCGTTCCGGACAGGAGAGCTAACTATGGCTACACCTTC. The encoded protein is CATSSVPDRRANYGYTF.

To note about this clone: Possible read error: a much larger clone is one base away. For the CDR3, the DNA is TGTGCCAGCAGCCGGGACAGCGTTAATTCACCCCTCCACTTT. This sequence encodes CASSRDSVNSPLHF. The chain combines TRBV11-1 with TRBJ1-6, with 7 bases matching TRBD1. Germline assignment: CDR1 SGHAT and CDR2 FQDESV (reference sequence). The CDR3 is 14 amino acids. V gave up 5 bases and J gave up 6 bases; unmatched junction bases: 4.

This clone was found once. The chain is built from TRBV6-5 and TRBJ1-2; unclear D gene. Germline CDR1 and CDR2: MNHEY and SVGAGI. V dropped 7 bases and J dropped 7 bases, with 16 bases sitting between them. This CDR3 comprises 13 residues. DNA of the CDR3: TGTGCCAGCAAGCCGGGTGGGTGGGCTGGCTACACCTTC. This codes for CASKPGGWAGYTF.

The rearrangement links TRBV11-2 to TRBJ2-7, with D perhaps matching TRBD1 (5 bases). The CDR3 contains 14 residues. Germline CDR1 is SGHAT and CDR2 is FQNNGV. The V gene lost 1 base and the J gene lost 5 bases, with 12 bases spanning the gap. As DNA, the CDR3 is TGTGCCAGCAGCTTAGTGGGGCGGTCGAACGAGCAGTACTTC. The encoded protein is CASSLVGRSNEQYF. Based on the CDR3 plus reference TRBV11-2 and TRBJ2-7, the full variable domain is EAGVAQSPRYKIIEKRQSVAFWCNPISGHATLYWYQQILGQGPKLLIQFQNNGVVDDSQLPKDRFSAERLKGVDSTLKIQPAKLEDSAVYLCASSLVGRSNEQYFGPGTRLTVT.

V gene TRBV4-2 combines with J gene TRBJ2-7; D gene ambiguous. V lost 6 bases to trimming and J lost 6 bases, with 9 bases between them. The CDR3 extends over 11 amino acids. Per the germline V gene, CDR1 is LGHNA and CDR2 is YNFKEQ. The DNA of the CDR3 is TGTGCCAGCAGTTTTAATAGCGAGCAGTACTTC. It translates to CASSFNSEQYF.

This clone has just one count. A junction boundary mismatches the germline segment, possibly from a read error. V gene TRBV30 combines with J gene TRBJ2-3; D uncertain. The CDR3 spans 12 residues. The germline V gene has CDR1 GTSNPN and CDR2 SVGIG (reference sequence). CDR3 loop: CALMLGTDTQYF. As DNA, the CDR3 is TGTGCCCTGATGCTAGGCACGGATACGCAGTATTTT.

CDR3 in amino acids: CASSQPLTDTQYF. The DNA for the CDR3 is TGCGCCAGCAGCCAGCCTCTCACAGATACGCAGTATTTT. The chain couples TRBV4-3 to TRBJ2-3; D gene unclear. CDR1 is LGHNA and CDR2 is YSLEER in the germline V gene. The CDR3 runs 13 residues. V was cut by 3 bases and J by 2 bases, with 6 bases left in between.

The genes are TRBV10-2 and TRBJ2-1; 15 positions agree with TRBD2. Trimming cost V 8 bases and J 7 bases; bases outside gene matches: 0. The CDR3 covers 13 residues. Germline loops: CDR1 WSHSY, CDR2 SAAADI. The CDR3 sequence: CASGTSGRNEQFF. Written as DNA, the CDR3 is TGCGCCAGCGGGACTAGCGGGAGGAATGAGCAGTTCTTC.

The J gene is TRBJ1-1, the V gene TRBV11-2, with unresolved D. The length of the CDR3 is 14 residues. Germline V gives CDR1 SGHAT, CDR2 FQNNGV. Trimming cost V 6 bases and J 3 bases, with 14 bases left between them. CDR3 loop: CASRFSLRDTEAFF. In DNA, the CDR3 is TGTGCCAGCAGGTTTTCCCTCCGGGACACTGAAGCTTTCTTT.

V usage is TRBV11-2 and J usage is TRBJ1-6; D may be TRBD1 (5 bases). V lost 5 bases and J lost 10, with 18 bases in between. CDR3 length: 15 amino acids. Germline CDR1 SGHAT, CDR2 FQNNGV. The CDR3 coding sequence is TGTGCCAGCAGCCCAAGCCCATCGGGGGGGTCACCCCTCCACTTT. This sequence encodes CASSPSPSGGSPLHF.

The V call is TRBV7-9, the J call TRBJ2-6; the match to TRBD1 covers 7 bases. The CDR3 extends over 17 amino acids. Germline CDR1 reads SEHNR; CDR2 reads FQNEAQ (reference sequence). Trimming cost V 4 bases and J 0 bases; bases outside gene matches: 6. CDR3 protein: CASSSWDSPSGANVLTF. CDR3 bases: TGTGCCAGCAGCTCGTGGGACAGCCCCTCTGGGGCCAACGTCCTGACTTTC.

The V call is TRBV7-9, the J call TRBJ1-6; 7 nucleotides align to TRBD1. Germline CDR1 is SEHNR and CDR2 is FQNEAQ (reference sequence). With V trimmed by 6 bases and J by 10 bases, 9 bases remained unmatched. The CDR3 spans 14 residues. CDR3 nucleotide sequence: TGTGCCAGCAGAGGGACAGCTACCCCGTCACCCCTCCACTTT. This sequence encodes CASRGTATPSPLHF.

In the case of this clone: One end of the junction fails to match germline, which may point to a read error. The rearrangement links TRBV2 to TRBJ2-1; no clear D. This CDR3 comprises 11 residues. Per germline, CDR1 SNHLY and CDR2 FYNNEI. The CDR3 is CATSRVREQFF. The CDR3 DNA is TGTGCCACCAGTCGCGTTCGGGAGCAGTTCTTC.